This TCR beta chain was captured by sequencing in a study of blood T cells in healthy people across ages. This CDR3 spans 13 amino acids. The V end lost 11 bases, the J end lost 1 base, and 15 bases lay between the germline ends. CDR1 and CDR2 (germline): LNHDA, SQIVND (reference sequence). With a J-beta primer mix and a sample-barcoded 5' primer, a second PCR ran about 7 to 12 cycles. TCRdb called the 5' RACE reads again in MiXCR, with one record for every CDR3 protein. Of 750,000 to 1,000,000 distinct CDR3 sequences in the sample, approximately 32% were seen once. The table lists this clonotype with a few counts. These sequences were also reported in another study, on T cells of mothers and their children.

The TCR originated in a middle-aged woman in good health. Sequenced material: blood. The rearrangement joins TRBV19 to TRBJ2-7; possibly TRBD1 or TRBD2 for D (5 bases each). CDR3 amino acids: CASKGDRSYEQYF. CDR3 DNA sequence: TGTGCCTCAAAAGGGGACCGATCCTACGAGCAGTACTTC.